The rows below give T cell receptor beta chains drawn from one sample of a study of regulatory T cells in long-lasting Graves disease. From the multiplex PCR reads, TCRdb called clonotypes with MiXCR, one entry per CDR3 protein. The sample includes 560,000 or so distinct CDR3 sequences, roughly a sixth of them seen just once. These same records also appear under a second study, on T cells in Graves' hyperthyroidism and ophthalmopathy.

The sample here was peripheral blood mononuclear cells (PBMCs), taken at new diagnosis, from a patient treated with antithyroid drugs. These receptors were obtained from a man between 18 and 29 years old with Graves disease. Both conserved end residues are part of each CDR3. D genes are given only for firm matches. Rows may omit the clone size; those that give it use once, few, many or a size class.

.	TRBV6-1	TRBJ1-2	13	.	TGTGCCAGCAGTGAAGCCCTCGTTAGTGGCTACACCTTC	CASSEALVSGYTF
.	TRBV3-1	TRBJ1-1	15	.	TGTGCCAGCAGCCAATTTTCGGCAGGGAACACTGAAGCTTTCTTT	CASSQFSAGNTEAFF
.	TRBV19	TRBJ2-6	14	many	TGTGCCAGCAGCCGCCGCTCTGGGGCCAACGTCCTGACTTTC	CASSRRSGANVLTF
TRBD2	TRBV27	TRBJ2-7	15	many	TGTGCCAGCAGTGTATCGGGGGGGGGGGACTACGAGCAGTACTTC	CASSVSGGGDYEQYF
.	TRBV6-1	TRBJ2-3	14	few	TGTGCCAGCAGGCCTGGTGGGAGCACAGATACGCAGTATTTT	CASRPGGSTDTQYF
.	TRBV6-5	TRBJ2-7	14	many	TGTGCCAGCAGTTACTGGCAGGGCTCCTACGAGCAGTACTTC	CASSYWQGSYEQYF
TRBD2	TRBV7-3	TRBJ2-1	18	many	TGTGCCAGCAGCTTAACCCCCCGACTAGCGAGCTCCTACAATGAGCAGTTCTTC	CASSLTPRLASSYNEQFF
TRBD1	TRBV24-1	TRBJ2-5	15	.	TGTGCCACCAGTGGGGGACAGGGGACAAAAGAGACCCAGTACTTC	CATSGGQGTKETQYF
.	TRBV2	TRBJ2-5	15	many	TGTGCCAGCATTTTAAGTGGGGTCGTCCAAGAGACCCAGTACTTC	CASILSGVVQETQYF
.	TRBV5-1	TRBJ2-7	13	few	TGCGTCAGCAGCTTGGGACACCAATACGAGCAGTACTTC	CVSSLGHQYEQYF
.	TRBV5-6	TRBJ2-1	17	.	TGTGCCAGCAGCTCACCACTTTGGCTTAGCTCCTACAATGAGCAGTTCTTC	CASSSPLWLSSYNEQFF
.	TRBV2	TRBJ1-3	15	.	TGTGCCAGCAGTTCAAATTCAGGGGCTGGAAACACCATATATTTT	CASSSNSGAGNTIYF
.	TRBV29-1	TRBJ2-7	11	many	TGCAGCGTTGGGCGCTCCTACGAGCAGTACTTC	CSVGRSYEQYF
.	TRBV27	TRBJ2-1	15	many	TGTGCCAGCGCGAGCCGACGAGGGCATCACAATGAGCAGTTCTTC	CASASRRGHHNEQFF
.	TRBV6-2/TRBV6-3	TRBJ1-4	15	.	TGTGCCAGCAGTTTTTACAGGGCCACTAATGAAAAACTGTTTTTT	CASSFYRATNEKLFF
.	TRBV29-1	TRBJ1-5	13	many	TGCAGCGTTGAAGTGGACGGAAATCAGCCCCAGCATTTT	CSVEVDGNQPQHF
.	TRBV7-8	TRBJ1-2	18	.	TGTGCCAGCAGCCTCCCCGGGGGCCGGAGACCCAGGAACTATGGCTACACCTTC	CASSLPGGRRPRNYGYTF
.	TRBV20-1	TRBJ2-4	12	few	TGCAGTGCTAGAGATCGGCAGAAGGTTCAGTACTTC	CSARDRQKVQYF
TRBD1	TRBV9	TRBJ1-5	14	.	TGTGCCAGCAGCGTCGACAGGGACAATCAGCCCCAGCATTTT	CASSVDRDNQPQHF
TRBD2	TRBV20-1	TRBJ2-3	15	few	TGCAGTCTCCGAGTTCCTAGCGGAACCACAGATACGCAGTATTTT	CSLRVPSGTTDTQYF
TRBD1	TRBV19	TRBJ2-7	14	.	TGTGCCAGTAGTACTCCGGGACAGAACGACGAGCAGTACTTC	CASSTPGQNDEQYF
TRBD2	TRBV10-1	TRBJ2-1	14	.	TGCGCCAGCAGTGAGTTCCCGACTAGCGGGAAACGTTTCTTC	CASSEFPTSGKRFF
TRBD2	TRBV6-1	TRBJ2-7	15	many	TGTGCCAGCAGCCCGGGGGGGACTGGATCCTACGAGCAGTACTTC	CASSPGGTGSYEQYF
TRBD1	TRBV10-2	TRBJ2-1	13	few	TGCGCCAGCCGGGACAGGCCCTACAATGAGCAGTTCTTC	CASRDRPYNEQFF
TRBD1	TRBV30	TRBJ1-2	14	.	TGTGCCTGGGACAGGGAAAATGGTCTGCGTGGCTACACCTTC	CAWDRENGLRGYTF
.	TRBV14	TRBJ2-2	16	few	TGTGCCAGCAGCCAATCCGGGACTTACCTCACCGGGGAGCTGTTTTTT	CASSQSGTYLTGELFF